This is a list of T cell receptor beta chains from one sample in a study of T cell responses to AZD1222 COVID-19 vaccine. Sequencing was performed with immunoSEQ multiplex PCR; in TCRdb, only in-frame clones are kept and a portion is missing. There are some 150,000 clones in the sample; about nine tenths occur only once, and approximately 1.8% lies in the top ten. Specimen: peripheral blood, collected on day 0 of AZD1222 vaccination. All receptors derive from an adult in good health. Both conserved end residues are part of each CDR3.

CDR3 length | V gene | CDR3 protein
16 | TRBV4-1 | CASSQEAAGGRDTQYF
13 | TRBV24-1 | CATSEPTGQPQHF
14 | TRBV30 | CAWINRGSNYGYTF
14 | TRBV4-1 | CASSQDTGTRGYTF
15 | TRBV7-9 | CASSLATPGDNEQFF
17 | TRBV7-2 | CASSLPSGRGNTGELFF
12 | TRBV28 | CASSPRDSEEFF
15 | TRBV7-2 | CASSLDRTSGYEQYF
15 | TRBV4-1 | CASSLRDGNPDGYTF
13 | TRBV30 | CACWGRDSYEQYF
13 | TRBV12-3/TRBV12-4 | CASARDNNQPQHF
17 | TRBV18 | CASSPYLGQEYTGELFF
16 | TRBV7-9 | CASSLDGQGPGNTIYF
12 | TRBV10-3 | CAISESVSGYTF
16 | TRBV9 | CASSAFLGRGTDTQYF
16 | TRBV4-3 | CASSQELSWDSYEQYF
13 | TRBV7-6 | CASSPRDRGELFF
15 | TRBV18 | CASSHGTGFLETQYF
18 | TRBV28 | CASISATVWDRGNQPQHF
15 | TRBV4-2 | CASSPYRVSNQPQHF
17 | TRBV10-3 | CAIRSDKGQENTGELFF
15 | TRBV6-5 | CASTGRASGVSIQYF
14 | TRBV19 | CASSMAVLVTEAFF
13 | TRBV7-9 | CASTDPQTYEAFF
14 | TRBV19 | CASSLSEGNYGYTF
13 | TRBV30 | CAWIRGANYGYTF
14 | TRBV9 | CASSVEEGDYEQFF
19 | TRBV28 | CASSSQDPKPGQGYTEAFF
13 | TRBV7-2 | CASSSPLGDTQYF